The rows below give T cell receptor beta chains drawn from one sample of a study of cytomegalovirus exposure and HLA in healthy donors. Generated by immunoSEQ multiplex PCR, the TCRdb table keeps only in-frame clones and is missing some. The data contain about 180,000 clones, roughly 85% of them singletons. Sequenced input: PBMCs. The origin of the receptors is a man aged 18 to 29 in good health and CMV-seropositive. CDR3s include the opening cysteine and the closing phenylalanine or tryptophan. A D gene is named only where the DNA matches it firmly. The listing skips clone size in some rows; elsewhere it reads once, few, many or a size class.

V: TRBV5-6
D: NA
size: NA
J: TRBJ2-5
CDR3: CASSLEGQGIGETQYF
DNA: TGTGCCAGCAGCTTGGAAGGCCAGGGAATCGGAGAGACCCAGTACTTC

V: TRBV6-4
D: TRBD2
size: NA
J: TRBJ2-3
CDR3: CASSDSTGGPTDTQYF
DNA: TGTGCCAGCAGTGACTCTACGGGGGGGCCGACAGATACGCAGTATTTT

V: TRBV6-6
D: NA
size: NA
J: TRBJ1-2
CDR3: CASLPSGQNYGYTF
DNA: TGTGCCAGCCTCCCCTCTGGACAGAACTATGGCTACACCTTC

V: TRBV15
D: NA
size: NA
J: TRBJ2-5
CDR3: CATSKRGETQYF
DNA: TGTGCCACCAGCAAAAGGGGGGAGACCCAGTACTTC

V: TRBV28
D: TRBD1
size: NA
J: TRBJ1-4
CDR3: CASSLMTGREKLFF
DNA: TGTGCCAGCAGTTTAATGACAGGGCGTGAAAAACTGTTTTTT

V: TRBV7-7
D: NA
size: NA
J: TRBJ2-2
CDR3: CASSLTQGDTGELFF
DNA: TGTGCCAGCAGCTTAACACAGGGCGACACCGGGGAGCTGTTTTTT

V: TRBV18
D: NA
size: NA
J: TRBJ2-3
CDR3: CASSPPGRGTDTQYF
DNA: TGTGCCAGCTCACCACCCGGCAGGGGCACAGATACGCAGTATTTT

V: TRBV27
D: NA
size: NA
J: TRBJ1-1
CDR3: CASSSIGGSEAFF
DNA: TGTGCCAGCAGTTCAATCGGGGGTTCTGAAGCTTTCTTT

V: TRBV28
D: TRBD1
size: NA
J: TRBJ2-7
CDR3: CASSPGTGLHEQYF
DNA: TGTGCCAGCAGTCCCGGGACAGGGCTCCACGAGCAGTACTTC

V: TRBV5-4
D: NA
size: NA
J: TRBJ1-2
CDR3: CASSMGPGANYGYTF
DNA: TGTGCCAGCAGCATGGGTCCTGGAGCTAACTATGGCTACACCTTC

V: TRBV28
D: NA
size: NA
J: TRBJ1-5
CDR3: CASKGGNQPQHF
DNA: TGTGCCAGTAAGGGGGGCAATCAGCCCCAGCATTTT

V: TRBV12-5
D: NA
size: NA
J: TRBJ2-3
CDR3: CASGSFTDTQYF
DNA: TGTGCTAGTGGCTCGTTCACAGATACGCAGTATTTT

V: TRBV10-2
D: NA
size: few
J: TRBJ2-1
CDR3: CASSESGGGANEQFF
DNA: TGCGCCAGCAGTGAGTCTGGCGGAGGAGCCAATGAGCAGTTCTTC

V: TRBV12-5
D: TRBD2
size: NA
J: TRBJ2-3
CDR3: CASGLIPWGREGSDTQYF
DNA: TGTGCTAGTGGTTTGATCCCTTGGGGGCGGGAGGGTTCAGATACGCAGTATTTT

V: TRBV11-2
D: NA
size: NA
J: TRBJ1-1
CDR3: CASSFTGNTEAFF
DNA: TGTGCCAGCAGCTTTACAGGGAACACTGAAGCTTTCTTT

V: TRBV29-1
D: NA
size: NA
J: TRBJ2-7
CDR3: CSVGGDYEQYF
DNA: TGCAGCGTTGGGGGCGACTACGAGCAGTACTTC

V: TRBV28
D: NA
size: NA
J: TRBJ1-1
CDR3: CASTVRETEAFF
DNA: TGTGCCAGCACCGTACGGGAAACTGAAGCTTTCTTT

V: TRBV5-1
D: TRBD2
size: NA
J: TRBJ2-3
CDR3: CASTTGLAGTSDTQYF
DNA: TGCGCCAGCACTACCGGACTAGCGGGCACCTCAGATACGCAGTATTTT

V: TRBV9
D: NA
size: NA
J: TRBJ2-7
CDR3: CASSVESVTGSYEQYF
DNA: TGTGCCAGCAGCGTAGAATCCGTTACAGGATCCTACGAGCAGTACTTC

V: TRBV2
D: TRBD2
size: NA
J: TRBJ2-7
CDR3: CAGSYSGRVYEQYF
DNA: TGTGCCGGCAGTTATAGCGGGCGGGTATACGAGCAGTACTTC

V: TRBV27
D: NA
size: NA
J: TRBJ1-1
CDR3: CASSYIQGMEAFF
DNA: TGTGCCAGCAGTTATATCCAGGGGATGGAAGCTTTCTTT

V: TRBV10-2
D: TRBD2
size: NA
J: TRBJ2-5
CDR3: CASSERLAGGYQETQYF
DNA: TGCGCCAGCAGTGAGCGGCTAGCGGGGGGGTACCAAGAGACCCAGTACTTC

V: TRBV7-3
D: NA
size: NA
J: TRBJ2-7
CDR3: CASSLSSGGEQYF
DNA: TGTGCCAGCAGCTTAAGTTCCGGGGGCGAGCAGTACTTC

V: TRBV9
D: TRBD1
size: NA
J: TRBJ1-4
CDR3: CASSPRDRGDKKLFF
DNA: TGTGCCAGCAGCCCACGGGACAGGGGGGATAAAAAACTGTTTTTT

V: TRBV29-1
D: NA
size: NA
J: TRBJ1-1
CDR3: CSVTSPQTNTEAFF
DNA: TGCAGCGTTACAAGTCCACAGACGAACACTGAAGCTTTCTTT

V: TRBV7-3
D: NA
size: NA
J: TRBJ1-1
CDR3: CASSLEPRAEAFF
DNA: TGTGCCAGCAGCTTAGAACCGAGGGCCGAAGCTTTCTTT

V: TRBV30
D: NA
size: once
J: TRBJ2-7
CDR3: CATSTGEGYEQYF
DNA: TGTGCCACCTCGACAGGGGAGGGCTACGAGCAGTACTTC

V: TRBV28
D: NA
size: NA
J: TRBJ1-2
CDR3: CASSAPSGERLTDYGYTF
DNA: TGTGCCAGCAGCGCACCCTCAGGGGAAAGGCTGACTGACTATGGCTACACCTTC

V: TRBV7-2
D: TRBD2
size: NA
J: TRBJ2-1
CDR3: CASSLAGWGSGKMNEQFF
DNA: TGTGCCAGCAGCTTAGCCGGGTGGGGGAGCGGGAAGATGAATGAGCAGTTCTTC

V: TRBV4-1
D: NA
size: NA
J: TRBJ2-7
CDR3: CASSQSSQGLGSYEQYF
DNA: TGCGCCAGCAGCCAATCATCGCAGGGGTTGGGCTCCTACGAGCAGTACTTC

V: TRBV4-1
D: TRBD1
size: NA
J: TRBJ1-1
CDR3: CASSQDHRGQGTEAFF
DNA: TGCGCCAGCAGCCAAGATCACAGGGGGCAGGGCACTGAAGCTTTCTTT

V: TRBV11-1
D: NA
size: NA
J: TRBJ2-7
CDR3: CASSLEGLYEQYF
DNA: TGTGCCAGCAGCTTGGAGGGGCTCTACGAGCAGTACTTC

V: TRBV5-1
D: NA
size: NA
J: TRBJ2-3
CDR3: CASSTAGKSEQTQYF
DNA: TGCGCCAGCAGTACTGCCGGGAAATCAGAGCAGACGCAGTATTTT

V: TRBV28
D: NA
size: NA
J: TRBJ1-1
CDR3: CASTSATRANTEAFF
DNA: TGTGCCAGCACCTCCGCTACCAGGGCAAACACTGAAGCTTTCTTT

V: TRBV7-9
D: TRBD1
size: NA
J: TRBJ1-1
CDR3: CASSFRQGGTEAFF
DNA: TGTGCCAGCAGCTTTCGACAGGGAGGAACTGAAGCTTTCTTT

V: TRBV14
D: NA
size: NA
J: TRBJ2-7
CDR3: CASRPSIAYEQYF
DNA: TGTGCCAGCAGACCTTCGATAGCCTACGAGCAGTACTTC

V: TRBV6-1
D: NA
size: NA
J: TRBJ2-5
CDR3: CASSEYKAPQETQYF
DNA: TGTGCCAGCAGTGAATATAAAGCCCCCCAAGAGACCCAGTACTTC

V: TRBV27
D: NA
size: NA
J: TRBJ2-1
CDR3: CASRPQPRGEQFF
DNA: TGTGCCAGCAGACCCCAACCAAGGGGTGAGCAGTTCTTC

V: TRBV7-9
D: NA
size: NA
J: TRBJ1-2
CDR3: CASSFKGRGPLYYGYTF
DNA: TGTGCCAGCAGCTTTAAGGGCAGGGGCCCCCTTTACTATGGCTACACCTTC

V: TRBV30
D: TRBD1
size: few
J: TRBJ1-5
CDR3: CAWSLGQGHQPQHF
DNA: TGTGCCTGGAGCCTCGGACAGGGTCATCAGCCCCAGCATTTT

V: TRBV9
D: NA
size: few
J: TRBJ2-1
CDR3: CASGIGGNEQFF
DNA: TGTGCCAGCGGAATTGGGGGGAATGAGCAGTTCTTC

V: TRBV19
D: NA
size: NA
J: TRBJ2-1
CDR3: CASTQTFGLTHNEQFF
DNA: TGTGCCAGTACCCAGACATTTGGACTAACTCACAATGAGCAGTTCTTC

V: TRBV11-2
D: TRBD1
size: NA
J: TRBJ2-7
CDR3: CASSRMTGNSYEQYF
DNA: TGTGCCAGCAGCCGCATGACAGGGAACTCCTACGAGCAGTACTTC

V: TRBV18
D: NA
size: NA
J: TRBJ2-2
CDR3: CASSPTKDSLRAGELFF
DNA: TGTGCCAGCTCACCTACCAAGGACAGTCTGAGAGCCGGGGAGCTGTTTTTT

V: TRBV6-5
D: TRBD1
size: NA
J: TRBJ1-2
CDR3: CASSYSTGLYGYTF
DNA: TGTGCCAGCAGTTACTCGACAGGGCTCTATGGCTACACCTTC

V: TRBV5-6
D: TRBD1
size: NA
J: TRBJ1-4
CDR3: CASAGQGTNEKLFF
DNA: TGTGCCAGCGCGGGACAGGGAACTAATGAAAAACTGTTTTTT

V: TRBV27
D: TRBD1
size: NA
J: TRBJ1-1
CDR3: CASSFGGGGTEAFF
DNA: TGTGCCAGCAGTTTTGGAGGGGGCGGGACTGAAGCTTTCTTT

V: TRBV7-8
D: TRBD2
size: NA
J: TRBJ2-1
CDR3: CASSLRYGRAGEQFF
DNA: TGTGCCAGCAGCTTAAGGTATGGGAGGGCGGGGGAGCAGTTCTTC

V: TRBV6-5
D: NA
size: NA
J: TRBJ1-2
CDR3: CASRVTASYYGYTF
DNA: TGTGCCAGCAGAGTGACAGCGTCTTACTATGGCTACACCTTC

V: TRBV28
D: TRBD2
size: NA
J: TRBJ2-1
CDR3: CASSPGLAPSYNEQFF
DNA: TGTGCCAGCAGTCCGGGACTAGCTCCCTCCTACAATGAGCAGTTCTTC

V: TRBV25-1
D: NA
size: once
J: TRBJ2-1
CDR3: CASSEYGEGNEQFF
DNA: TGTGCCAGCAGTGAATACGGGGAAGGCAATGAGCAGTTCTTC

V: TRBV5-1
D: NA
size: NA
J: TRBJ2-2
CDR3: CASSSGDRYTGELFF
DNA: TGCGCCAGCAGCTCCGGCGACAGATACACCGGGGAGCTGTTTTTT

V: TRBV5-1
D: NA
size: once
J: TRBJ2-1
CDR3: CASSLPGGGGNEQFF
DNA: TGCGCCAGCAGCTTGCCGGGGGGAGGGGGCAATGAGCAGTTCTTC

V: TRBV7-9
D: NA
size: few
J: TRBJ1-6
CDR3: CASNSIQGSPLHF
DNA: TGTGCCAGCAACTCCATCCAGGGTTCACCCCTCCACTTT

V: TRBV27
D: NA
size: NA
J: TRBJ2-3
CDR3: CASSFGGRTDTQYF
DNA: TGTGCCAGCAGTTTTGGCGGTCGCACAGATACGCAGTATTTT

V: TRBV5-1
D: NA
size: NA
J: TRBJ2-7
CDR3: CASSKGGLLYEQYF
DNA: TGCGCCAGCAGCAAAGGAGGCCTCCTCTACGAGCAGTACTTC

V: TRBV5-1
D: NA
size: NA
J: TRBJ2-2
CDR3: CASRASSAGYSSGELFF
DNA: TGCGCCAGCAGAGCCTCGAGTGCAGGGTATAGTTCCGGGGAGCTGTTTTTT

V: TRBV13
D: TRBD2
size: NA
J: TRBJ2-7
CDR3: CASSSKEGASGRTPSYEQYF
DNA: TGTGCCAGCAGCTCGAAGGAAGGGGCCAGCGGGAGGACCCCCTCCTACGAGCAGTACTTC

V: TRBV15
D: TRBD2
size: NA
J: TRBJ2-7
CDR3: CATSRGGRGGGPNSYEQYF
DNA: TGTGCCACCAGCAGAGGGGGGAGGGGTGGCGGACCTAACTCCTACGAGCAGTACTTC